Listed below are T cell receptor delta chains from one sample, sequenced in a study of gamma-delta T cells after stem cell transplantation. TCRdb redid the clone calls on the RT-PCR reads with CATT. Of fewer than 3,000 delta-chain clones in the sample, 2.5% to 3% were seen once. The specimen was gamma-delta T cells. These receptors all stem from a human donor. It is not recorded whose cells these are; they may come from a transplant donor. Each CDR3 is given with its conserved first and last residue. Each record gives: J gene, clone size, D gene, V gene, CDR3 DNA, CDR3 protein. The D gene is left open where the match is weak. Not all rows give a size; the values are once, few, many and, for expanded clones, a class.

j_gene: TRDJ1; abundance: few; d_gene: TRDD3; v_gene: TRDV2; CDR3nt: TGCGCCTGTGACCCTTTACTGGGGGATTTGTACACCGATAAACTCATCTTT; CDR3aa: CACDPLLGDLYTDKLIF
j_gene: TRDJ1; abundance: few; d_gene: TRDD3; v_gene: TRDV2; CDR3nt: TGTGCCTGTGACACCGTGGCGATACTGGGGGAAAGCGATAAACTCATCTTT; CDR3aa: CACDTVAILGESDKLIF
j_gene: TRDJ1; abundance: large; d_gene: TRDD3; v_gene: TRDV2; CDR3nt: TGTGCCTGTGACACCGTACGGGATACGACGCTTGTATACACCGATAAACTCATCTTT; CDR3aa: CACDTVRDTTLVYTDKLIF
j_gene: TRDJ3; abundance: large; d_gene: TRDD3; v_gene: TRDV2; CDR3nt: TGTGCCTGTGACAATACTGGGGGATACTTACCGTCCTGGGACACCCGACAGATGTTTTTC; CDR3aa: CACDNTGGYLPSWDTRQMFF
j_gene: TRDJ1; abundance: few; d_gene: TRDD3; v_gene: TRDV2; CDR3nt: TGTGCCTGTGACCTCCCCCTGGGGGACGGATACACCGATAAACTCATCTTT; CDR3aa: CACDLPLGDGYTDKLIF
j_gene: TRDJ1; abundance: medium-sized; d_gene: TRDD3; v_gene: TRDV2; CDR3nt: TGTGCCTGTGACCCCGTTCTGGGGGATACTTCCATAACGTACACCGATAAACTCATCTTT; CDR3aa: CACDPVLGDTSITYTDKLIF
j_gene: TRDJ1; abundance: medium-sized; d_gene: TRDD3; v_gene: TRDV2; CDR3nt: TGTGCCTGTGAAGGGTTGGACCCTCTGGGGGATACGGGGACCGATAAACTCATCTTT; CDR3aa: CACEGLDPLGDTGTDKLIF
j_gene: TRDJ1; abundance: medium-sized; d_gene: NA; v_gene: TRDV2; CDR3nt: TGTGCCTGTGACACCGTAGGGGCGCCGTCTGATTTTACCGATAAACTCATCTTT; CDR3aa: CACDTVGAPSDFTDKLIF
j_gene: TRDJ1; abundance: NA; d_gene: NA; v_gene: TRDV2; CDR3nt: TGTGCCTGTGACACCATGACCCCGGGGGGACCACGCGAGTACACCGATAAACTCATCTTT; CDR3aa: CACDTMTPGGPREYTDKLIF
j_gene: TRDJ1; abundance: large; d_gene: TRDD3; v_gene: TRDV2; CDR3nt: TGTGCCTGTGACGTACTGGGGGATAATCTGGGCGATAAACTCATCTTT; CDR3aa: CACDVLGDNLGDKLIF
j_gene: TRDJ1; abundance: few; d_gene: NA; v_gene: TRDV2; CDR3nt: TGTGCCTGTGAACCTCTGTTGACCGATAAACTTATCTTT; CDR3aa: CACEPLLTDKLIF
j_gene: TRDJ1; abundance: medium-sized; d_gene: TRDD3; v_gene: TRDV2; CDR3nt: TGTGCCTGTGACATTGTGGGGGATACCCCCGATAAACTCATCTTT; CDR3aa: CACDIVGDTPDKLIF
j_gene: TRDJ1; abundance: few; d_gene: NA; v_gene: TRAV29/DV5; CDR3nt: TGTGCAGCAAGGGGCCCCTCGGGAGATACGTTTCGGTACACCGATAAACTCATCTTT; CDR3aa: CAARGPSGDTFRYTDKLIF
j_gene: TRDJ1; abundance: medium-sized; d_gene: NA; v_gene: TRDV2; CDR3nt: TGTGCCTGTGACACAATTACTGGGTTCGATAAACTCATCTTT; CDR3aa: CACDTITGFDKLIF
j_gene: TRDJ1; abundance: NA; d_gene: TRDD3; v_gene: TRDV1; CDR3nt: TGTGCTCTTGGGGAACTAGGCATGGGAACCTGGTGGGGGGATCGTAGCACCGATAAACTCATCTTT; CDR3aa: CALGELGMGTWWGDRSTDKLIF
j_gene: TRDJ1; abundance: medium-sized; d_gene: TRDD3; v_gene: TRDV2; CDR3nt: TGTGCCTGTGACACCCTGGGGGATACGGGCACCGATAAACTCATCTTT; CDR3aa: CACDTLGDTGTDKLIF
j_gene: TRDJ1; abundance: few; d_gene: TRDD3; v_gene: TRDV2; CDR3nt: TGTGCCTGTGACCGACTGGGGATCCACACCGATAAACTCATCTTT; CDR3aa: CACDRLGIHTDKLIF
j_gene: TRDJ1; abundance: medium-sized; d_gene: TRDD3; v_gene: TRDV2; CDR3nt: TGTGCCTGTGACACCGTACTACTGGGGGATACGCGGGGGTACACCGATAAACTCATCTTT; CDR3aa: CACDTVLLGDTRGYTDKLIF
j_gene: TRDJ3; abundance: medium-sized; d_gene: TRDD3; v_gene: TRDV2; CDR3nt: TGTGCCTGTGACACTGTGCTGGGGGAGAGCTCCTGGGACACCCGACAGATGTTTTTC; CDR3aa: CACDTVLGESSWDTRQMFF
j_gene: TRDJ3; abundance: medium-sized; d_gene: NA; v_gene: TRDV2; CDR3nt: TGTGCCTGTGACACAGGGTTTGGTGGGGATTTATCCTGGGACACCCGACAGATGTTTTTC; CDR3aa: CACDTGFGGDLSWDTRQMFF
j_gene: TRDJ1; abundance: few; d_gene: TRDD3; v_gene: TRDV2; CDR3nt: TGTGCCTGTGAGGGACTACGTCTGGGGGATAGATCCGATAAACTCATCTTT; CDR3aa: CACEGLRLGDRSDKLIF